Here is one TCR beta chain with its context. Through a sample-barcoded 5' primer and a J-beta primer mix, a second PCR was run for roughly 7 to 12 cycles. TCRdb used MiXCR to reprocess the 5' RACE reads, holding one entry per CDR3 protein. The sample records about 1.8 million distinct CDR3 sequences, less than 50% being singletons. This specimen comes from a study of blood T cells in healthy people across ages. PBMCs were isolated at a quantity of at least 6 million per sample. Germline V gene data show CDR1 as MGHRA and CDR2 as YSYEKL. This CDR3 spans 15 amino acids. V trimming: 0 bases; J trimming: 4 bases; junction bases outside the gene matches: 3.

This chain connects TRBV4-1 to TRBJ1-5, with 7 bases matching TRBD1. Sequenced: blood. The receptor's source is a woman between 35 and 50 years old in good health. This CDR3 is CASSQEGTANQPQHF. Written as DNA, the CDR3 is TGCGCCAGCAGCCAAGAGGGGACAGCAAATCAGCCCCAGCATTTT.